This T cell receptor beta chain was obtained from a study of blood T cell repertoires in COVID-19. Study summary: Donors in the United States, Italy and Spain gave samples during acute or convalescent COVID-19. The analysed material was cDNA or gDNA that came from T cells, B-cell-depleted T cells, or PBMCs.

V was clipped by 0 bases and J by 5 bases, with 28 bases between them. The CDR3 length is 20 residues. In germline, CDR1 is MNHEY, CDR2 SVGEGT. Authors' processing steps: Reference gene primer amplification gave estimated nucleated cell counts. Assay: immunoSEQ multiplex PCR; the TCRdb copy retains only in-frame clones and omits some. V, J and clone size were drawn from that table, and D and trimming were deduced from the DNA. The sample comprises about 64,000 clones, about nine tenths of which are singletons, and around 3.5% rests with the top ten. The sequenced material came from peripheral blood. The sequence was obtained from a man aged 50-60 years with active COVID-19. The rearrangement joins TRBV6-2 or TRBV6-3 to TRBJ1-1; D may be TRBD1 (5 bases). CDR3 residues: CASSYSRVSEIWAGRTEAFF. In nucleotides, the CDR3 is TGTGCCAGCAGTTACTCGAGGGTTTCAGAGATTTGGGCAGGGAGGACTGAAGCTTTCTTT.